These 13 T cell receptor beta chains were all obtained from the same sample, sequenced in a study of breast tumors, draining lymph nodes, adjacent tissues. Axillary draining lymph nodes of breast cancer patients supplied the node samples. TCRdb analysed the multiplex PCR reads with MiXCR anew, one entry per CDR3 protein. Among 150,000 to 250,000 distinct CDR3 sequences, 30% to 40% were seen once, and the ten largest hold roughly 4%. The sequencing input was axillary lymph node tissue. The receptors come from a female donor with breast cancer. Some clones in this sample may be carry-over from other donors' samples.

The chain has TRBV29-1 and TRBJ2-2; TRBD2 might be the D (5 bases). Deletions cut 6 bases from V and 7 bases from J, with 12 bases between. In germline, CDR1 is SQVTM, CDR2 ANQGSEA. This CDR3 spans 12 amino acids. This CDR3 reads CSVVPTSGELFF. CDR3 coding DNA: TGCAGCGTGGTTCCTACTAGCGGGGAGCTGTTTTTT.

This clonotype has ten or more counts. J is TRBJ1-2 and V is TRBV20-1; 7 positions agree with TRBD1. Germline CDR1 is DFQATT and CDR2 is SNEGSKA (reference sequence). There are 12 residues in the CDR3. J lost 4 bases, V lost 5 bases, and 4 bases had no gene match. CDR3 region: CSASTGVYGYTF. In DNA form, the CDR3 reads TGCAGTGCTTCCACAGGGGTCTATGGCTACACCTTC.

This clonotype showed up many times. The genes are TRBV7-2 and TRBJ1-3, with 7 bases aligning to TRBD1. CDR1 and CDR2 from the germline V gene are SGHTA and FQGNSA. Trimming removed 5 bases from V and 3 bases from J; junction bases left unmatched: 7. This CDR3 has 15 residues. This CDR3 reads CASSLQGSGGNTIYF. DNA of the CDR3: TGTGCCAGCAGCCTACAGGGGAGCGGTGGAAACACCATATATTTT.

The sample holds many counts of this clonotype. J is TRBJ1-6 and V is TRBV7-9, with D perhaps TRBD1 (6 bases). The CDR3 covers 12 residues. Germline-derived CDR1 and CDR2 are SEHNR and FQNEAQ (reference sequence). The V and J ends lost 8 bases and 8 bases respectively, with 10 bases between them. The CDR3 protein is CASGTPYSPLHF. CDR3 sequence (DNA): TGTGCCAGCGGGACACCTTATTCACCCCTCCACTTT.

This clonotype was recorded many times. V usage is TRBV20-1 and J usage is TRBJ2-7; D is unresolved. Germline V gene sequence: CDR1 DFQATT, CDR2 SNEGSKA (reference sequence). The V end was cut by 2 bases, the J end by 4 bases, with 6 bases between. The CDR3 contains 11 residues. The CDR3 spells CSARKEYEQYF. In DNA form, the CDR3 reads TGCAGTGCTAGAAAAGAGTACGAGCAGTACTTC.

This clonotype has more than one count but fewer than ten. This may be a read error: a much more frequent sequence differs by one nucleotide. The conserved closing phenylalanine or tryptophan is absent in this CDR3, likely reflecting a read error. This chain connects TRBV19 to TRBJ2-7, with 9 bases aligning to TRBD1. Germline CDR1 LNHDA, CDR2 SQIVND (reference sequence). CDR3 length: 12 amino acids. J gave up 5 bases and V 10 bases, and 6 bases lay outside the gene matches. The CDR3 protein is CATQDRGDEQYS. The CDR3 DNA reads as TGTGCCACCCAGGACAGGGGCGACGAGCAGTACTCC.

This clonotype came up once. The chain recombines TRBV30 with TRBJ1-1; 8 nucleotides line up with TRBD1. V trimming: 0 bases; J trimming: 4 bases; junction bases outside the gene matches: 1. Germline V CDR1 and CDR2: GTSNPN, SVGIG (reference sequence). The CDR3 is 13 amino acids. CDR3 DNA sequence: TGTGCCTGGAGTGTAGGACAGGGCACTGAAGCTTTCTTT. This encodes CAWSVGQGTEAFF.

This clonotype was picked up many times. The chain has TRBV7-2 and TRBJ2-7; 8 bases map to TRBD2. The V segment lost 5 bases and the J segment 4 bases; nucleotides outside the gene matches: 10. From germline, CDR1 is SGHTA and CDR2 FQGNSA. There are 15 residues in the CDR3. CDR3 coding DNA: TGTGCCAGCAGCCTATTCGGGGGGGCCGAATACGAGCAGTACTTC. Protein product: CASSLFGGAEYEQYF. The entire variable domain, with the rest obtained from reference TRBV7-2 and TRBJ2-7, is as follows: GAGVSQSPSNKVTEKGKDVELRCDPISGHTALYWYRQSLGQGLEFLIYFQGNSAPDKSGLPSDRFSAERTGGSVSTLTIQRTQQEDSAVYLCASSLFGGAEYEQYFGPGTRLTVT.

This clonotype was counted at least ten times. This rearrangement joins TRBV28 to TRBJ1-5; a weak D match, TRBD1 (5 bases). The length of the CDR3 is 11 residues. The V gene lost 7 bases and the J gene lost 4 bases, with 5 bases spanning the gap. Germline V CDR1 and CDR2: MDHEN, SYDVKM. The CDR3 here is CASKGNQPQHF. CDR3 nucleotides: TGTGCCAGCAAGGGGAATCAGCCCCAGCATTTT.

Many counts were recorded for this clonotype. The chain joins TRBV19 to TRBJ1-2; D remains unclear. The CDR3 is made up of 14 amino acids. V dropped 6 bases and J dropped 10 bases, with 21 bases sitting between them. Per the germline V gene, CDR1 is LNHDA and CDR2 is SQIVND (reference sequence). CDR3 loop: CASSTSGGRGDYTF. CDR3 nucleotide sequence: TGTGCCAGTAGCACCTCCGGAGGGCGAGGCGACTACACCTTC.

Details on this clonotype: This could be a read error, since a much larger clone is one nucleotide away. The chain uses TRBV12-3 or TRBV12-4 and TRBJ2-2, with 8 bases aligning to TRBD1. The CDR3 length is 15 residues. The CDR3 DNA follows: TGTGCCAGCAGATCCCGGGACAGGTTCGCCGGGGAGCTGCTTTTT. It codes for CASRSRDRFAGELLF.

Concerning this clonotype: Just one base apart from a much larger clone, this may be a read error. The V and J genes are TRBV5-6 and TRBJ1-3; D is possibly TRBD1 (6 bases). The CDR3 is 16 amino acids. Germline V gene lookup returns CDR1 SGHDT and CDR2 YYEEEE. CDR3 protein: CASTLGPRGSGNTTYF. CDR3 coding DNA: TGTGCCAGCACCCTAGGCCCAAGGGGGTCTGGAAACACCACATATTTT.

V is TRBV20-1 and J is TRBJ2-7, with 9 bases lining up with TRBD1. The CDR3 is made up of 16 amino acids. The germline gives CDR1 DFQATT, CDR2 SNEGSKA (reference sequence). This CDR3 is CSARDLRTGELYEQDV. The CDR3 coding sequence is TGCAGTGCTAGAGATCTCAGGACAGGGGAACTCTACGAGCAGGACGTC.